The 24 T cell receptor beta chains in this list originate from one sample, sequenced in a study of cytomegalovirus exposure and HLA in healthy donors. TCRdb's copy holds only in-frame clones and misses some; the assay was immunoSEQ multiplex PCR. The sample includes under 400,000 clones, nearly 90% of them seen just once. Sequences were obtained from PBMCs. All receptors come from a man under 40 in good health and CMV-seronegative.

The CDR3 is CASSLDRQTDTQYF. Written as DNA, the CDR3 is TGTGCCAGCAGCTTAGATCGACAGACAGATACGCAGTATTTT. V and J are TRBV11-2 and TRBJ2-3; tentative D call: TRBD1 (5 bases). The CDR3 is 14 residues long. V was clipped by 0 bases and J by 3 bases, with 7 bases between them. CDR1 is SGHAT, CDR2 FQNNGV, per germline.

The chain carries TRBV6-6 and TRBJ2-5, with 7 bases fitting TRBD1. Germline V gene lookup returns CDR1 MNHNY and CDR2 SVGAGI (reference sequence). V shed 1 base and J 5 bases; nucleotides not matched to a gene: 7. This CDR3 region has 15 residues. DNA for the CDR3: TGTGCCAGCAGTTACTACCCAGGGGGTTTTGAGACCCAGTACTTC. Protein sequence: CASSYYPGGFETQYF.

The table lists this clone with a count of one. V is TRBV7-9 and J is TRBJ2-5; TRBD1 agrees at 8 bases. CDR1 SEHNR and CDR2 FQNEAQ come from the germline V gene (reference sequence). J gave up 4 bases and V 5 bases, and 12 bases lay outside the gene matches. The CDR3 is 16 residues long. CDR3 loop: CASSLRITGGRETQYF. The DNA of the CDR3 is TGTGCCAGCAGCCTACGGATTACAGGGGGTCGAGAGACCCAGTACTTC.

The chain has TRBV4-1 and TRBJ1-4; perhaps TRBD1 as D (6 bases). V was cut by 3 bases and J by 6 bases, with 17 bases left in between. Germline CDR1 MGHRA, CDR2 YSYEKL. The CDR3 length is 16 residues. The CDR3 spells CASSQGMGGRYEKLFF. The CDR3 nucleotides read TGCGCCAGCAGCCAGGGGATGGGGGGGCGGTATGAAAAACTGTTTTTT.

The chain links TRBV14 to TRBJ1-1; a possible D gene is TRBD1 (5 bases). The germline V gene has CDR1 SGHDN and CDR2 FVKESK. Trimming stripped 4 bases from V and 1 base from J, with 13 bases between. This CDR3 has 15 residues. For the CDR3, the DNA is TGTGCCAGCAGCCGAGAGTACCAGGGGAACACTGAAGCTTTCTTT. It encodes CASSREYQGNTEAFF.

V usage is TRBV5-1 and J usage is TRBJ2-2, with 11 bases matching TRBD2. The V segment lost 2 bases and the J segment 4 bases; nucleotides outside the gene matches: 1. Germline values: CDR1 SGHRS, CDR2 YFSETQ. This CDR3 is 15 amino acids long. The CDR3 DNA follows: TGCGCCAGCAGCTTTACTAGCGGGGGCACCGGGGAGCTGTTTTTT. Its translation: CASSFTSGGTGELFF.

V usage is TRBV15 and J usage is TRBJ2-7; 9 bases are shared with TRBD1. V lost 1 base to trimming and J lost 6 bases; unmatched junction nucleotides: 13. The CDR3 covers 17 residues. Germline values: CDR1 LNHNV, CDR2 YYDKDF (reference sequence). The CDR3 DNA reads TGTGCCACCAGCAGAGGATACCCGGGACAGGGCCCCATCGAGCAGTACTTC. Its protein product is CATSRGYPGQGPIEQYF.

The chain links TRBV13 to TRBJ2-7, with 14 bases matching TRBD2. The CDR3 runs 18 residues. J was trimmed by 2 bases and V by 5 bases; bases with no gene match: 11. Germline assignment: CDR1 PRHDT and CDR2 FYEKMQ (reference sequence). The CDR3 DNA reads TGTGCCAGCAGCGGGACTAGCGGGGGACCCAAGGAGACCTACGAGCAGTACTTC. It translates to CASSGTSGGPKETYEQYF.

The rearrangement joins TRBV5-6 to TRBJ1-2, with 8 positions matching TRBD1. Trimming took 0 bases from V and 4 from J; bases not matched to a gene: 5. This CDR3 has 15 residues. Germline CDR1 reads SGHDT; CDR2 reads YYEEEE. CDR3 protein: CASSLGGQGSYGYTF. CDR3 sequence (DNA): TGTGCCAGCAGCTTGGGAGGACAGGGATCCTATGGCTACACCTTC.

This chain connects TRBV6-4 to TRBJ1-1; D unclear. The CDR3 is 13 amino acids. V gave up 6 bases and J gave up 0 bases, with 8 bases separating them. CDR1 MRHNA and CDR2 SNTAGT come from the germline V gene. The CDR3 reads CASSRVLNTEAFF. As DNA, the CDR3 is TGTGCCAGCAGCCGGGTCCTGAACACTGAAGCTTTCTTT.

CDR3 sequence: CASSSDSRQETQYF. In nucleotides, the CDR3 is TGTGCCAGCAGCTCGGACAGCAGACAAGAGACCCAGTACTTC. The chain employs TRBV7-9 and TRBJ2-5; tentative D call: TRBD1 (6 bases). The length of the CDR3 is 14 residues. The V gene lost 4 bases and the J gene lost 2 bases, with 11 bases spanning the gap. Germline CDR1 is SEHNR and CDR2 is FQNEAQ (reference sequence).

The chain recombines TRBV27 with TRBJ2-3; D may be TRBD1 (6 bases). Per germline, CDR1 MNHEY and CDR2 SMNVEV (reference sequence). The CDR3 spans 13 residues. V was cut by 7 bases and J by 2 bases, with 10 bases left in between. CDR3 in amino acids: CASMGTLTDTQYF. The CDR3 DNA sequence: TGTGCCAGCATGGGGACACTCACAGATACGCAGTATTTT.

This clone has a single count. The chain couples TRBV5-4 to TRBJ1-2, with D unclear. Germline values: CDR1 SGHNT, CDR2 YYREEE (reference sequence). The CDR3 contains 15 residues. V was shortened by 4 bases and J by 6 bases, with 19 bases between the two germline ends. This CDR3 is CASSPQTWGDNGYTF. The CDR3 nucleotides read TGTGCCAGCAGCCCCCAAACGTGGGGAGACAATGGCTACACCTTC.

CDR3 sequence: CASSQGRIAGDANTGELFF. The CDR3 DNA sequence: TGCGCCAGCAGCCAAGGGAGGATAGCGGGGGACGCGAACACCGGGGAGCTGTTTTTT. This sequence joins TRBV4-3 and TRBJ2-2; TRBD2 matches 9 bases. Germline V gene lookup returns CDR1 LGHNA and CDR2 YSLEER. The J segment lost 0 bases and the V segment lost 1 base, leaving 9 bases of the junction unmatched. The CDR3 runs 19 residues.

The rearrangement joins TRBV6-1 to TRBJ2-1; D remains ambiguous. Germline CDR1 reads MNHNS; CDR2 reads SASEGT. The V and J ends lost 4 bases and 5 bases respectively, with 21 bases between them. CDR3 length: 17 residues. The CDR3 sequence: CASSGGITRIADNEQFF. CDR3 DNA: TGTGCCAGCAGTGGAGGAATTACAAGGATCGCCGACAATGAGCAGTTCTTC.

The V call is TRBV5-1, the J call TRBJ1-1, with D possibly TRBD1 on 5 matching bases. V was clipped by 4 bases and J by 2 bases, with 6 bases between them. Germline CDR1 and CDR2: SGHRS and YFSETQ. The CDR3 runs to 12 residues. The CDR3 DNA sequence: TGCGCCAGCAGCAGGGGAAACACTGAAGCTTTCTTT. Amino acids: CASSRGNTEAFF.

The chain recombines TRBV29-1 with TRBJ1-2; a possible D gene is TRBD1 (5 bases). Trimming took off 6 bases at V and 5 bases at J, with 16 bases between the two ends. The CDR3 extends over 13 amino acids. Per germline, CDR1 SQVTM and CDR2 ANQGSEA. The CDR3 is CSVRVGEGYGYTF. DNA for the CDR3: TGCAGCGTCCGAGTCGGGGAGGGGTATGGCTACACCTTC.

This chain uses TRBV6-1 with TRBJ1-3, with a possible D match to TRBD1 (5 bases). Germline CDR1 reads MNHNS; CDR2 reads SASEGT. CDR3 length equals 16 residues. V shed 6 bases and J shed 0 bases, with 15 bases lying between them. The CDR3 spells CASRETDSTSGNTIYF. DNA for the CDR3: TGTGCCAGCAGGGAAACCGACAGTACCTCTGGAAACACCATATATTTT.

The V and J genes are TRBV27 and TRBJ1-1, with TRBD1 matching over 8 bases. This CDR3 region has 15 residues. The J segment lost 1 base and the V segment lost 7 bases, leaving 8 bases of the junction unmatched. Germline-derived CDR1 and CDR2 are MNHEY and SMNVEV (reference sequence). The CDR3 region has the DNA TGTGCCAGCATCCCGGCAGGGGGCAGGAACACTGAAGCTTTCTTT. The encoded protein is CASIPAGGRNTEAFF.

The chain uses TRBV29-1 and TRBJ1-1; possibly TRBD1 for D (5 bases). V was clipped by 3 bases and J by 0 bases, with 17 bases between them. This CDR3 is built from 16 residues. Germline V gene data show CDR1 as SQVTM and CDR2 as ANQGSEA. CDR3 coding DNA: TGCAGCGTTGATGGGGAGGCAGGGCTATTGAACACTGAAGCTTTCTTT. This gives the protein CSVDGEAGLLNTEAFF. The entire variable domain, with the rest obtained from reference TRBV29-1 and TRBJ1-1, is as follows: SAVISQKPSRDICQRGTSLTIQCQVDSQVTMMFWYRQQPGQSLTLIATANQGSEATYESGFVIDKFPISRPNLTFSTLTVSNMSPEDSSIYLCSVDGEAGLLNTEAFFGQGTRLTVV.

This chain joins TRBV5-6 and TRBJ2-7; 9 bases map to TRBD1. The CDR3 extends over 17 amino acids. Trimming cost V 1 base and J 3 bases; bases outside gene matches: 11. Germline V gene lookup returns CDR1 SGHDT and CDR2 YYEEEE. The CDR3 here is CASSLFFGQGSYYEQYF. The CDR3 DNA is TGTGCCAGCAGCTTGTTTTTTGGACAGGGGAGTTACTACGAGCAGTACTTC.

The chain is built from TRBV9 and TRBJ1-2; D might be TRBD1 (6 bases). This CDR3 is built from 16 residues. V lost 2 bases and J lost 4, with 18 bases in between. CDR1 and CDR2 (germline): SGDLS, YYNGEE. The CDR3, as DNA: TGTGCCAGCAGCGTCGCTTCCACAGGGCTTTTCTATGGCTACACCTTC. This translates into CASSVASTGLFYGYTF.

V and J are TRBV2 and TRBJ1-1; D remains ambiguous. CDR1 is SNHLY and CDR2 is FYNNEI in the germline V gene. Trimming shortened V by 6 bases and J by 0 bases, and 14 bases separated the two germline ends. This CDR3 is built from 15 residues. Here the CDR3 reads CASREDGLMNTEAFF. CDR3 nucleotide sequence: TGTGCCAGCAGAGAGGACGGACTAATGAACACTGAAGCTTTCTTT.

This chain connects TRBV4-1 to TRBJ2-7, with TRBD2 as a possible D gene (5 bases). Trimming cost V 1 base and J 0 bases, with 16 bases left between them. Germline V gene data show CDR1 as MGHRA and CDR2 as YSYEKL. CDR3 length: 17 amino acids. CDR3 DNA sequence: TGCGCCAGCAGCCAAGGGACTTCGAAGGTCCGCTCCTACGAGCAGTACTTC. This sequence encodes CASSQGTSKVRSYEQYF.